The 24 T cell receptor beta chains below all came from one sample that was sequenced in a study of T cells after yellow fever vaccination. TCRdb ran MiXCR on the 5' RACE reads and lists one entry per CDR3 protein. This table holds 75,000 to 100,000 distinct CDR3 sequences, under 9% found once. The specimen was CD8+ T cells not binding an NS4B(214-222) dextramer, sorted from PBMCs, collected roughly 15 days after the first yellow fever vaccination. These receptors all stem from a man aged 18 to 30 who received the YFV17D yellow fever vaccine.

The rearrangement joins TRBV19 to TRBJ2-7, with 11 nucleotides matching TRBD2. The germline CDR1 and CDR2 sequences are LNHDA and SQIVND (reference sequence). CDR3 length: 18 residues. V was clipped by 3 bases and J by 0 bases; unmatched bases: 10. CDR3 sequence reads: CASSIGGLADESSYEQYF. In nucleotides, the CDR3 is TGTGCCAGTAGTATCGGGGGACTAGCGGACGAGAGCTCCTACGAGCAGTACTTC. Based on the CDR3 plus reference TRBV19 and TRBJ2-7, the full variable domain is DGGITQSPKYLFRKEGQNVTLSCEQNLNHDAMYWYRQDPGQGLRLIYYSQIVNDFQKGDIAEGYSVSREKKESFPLTVTSAQKNPTAFYLCASSIGGLADESSYEQYFGPGTRLTVT.

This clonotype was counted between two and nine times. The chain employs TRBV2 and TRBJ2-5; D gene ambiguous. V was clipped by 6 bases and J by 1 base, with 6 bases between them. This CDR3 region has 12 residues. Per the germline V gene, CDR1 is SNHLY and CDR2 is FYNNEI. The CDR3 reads CASRNAQETQYF. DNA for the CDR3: TGTGCCAGCAGAAACGCCCAAGAGACCCAGTACTTC.

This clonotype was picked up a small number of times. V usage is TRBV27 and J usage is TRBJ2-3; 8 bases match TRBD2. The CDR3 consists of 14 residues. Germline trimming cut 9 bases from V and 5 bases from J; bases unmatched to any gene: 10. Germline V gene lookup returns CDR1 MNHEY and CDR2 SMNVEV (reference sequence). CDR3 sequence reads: CASRSGGGVDTQYF. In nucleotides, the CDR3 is TGTGCCAGTCGGAGCGGGGGAGGAGTAGATACGCAGTATTTT.

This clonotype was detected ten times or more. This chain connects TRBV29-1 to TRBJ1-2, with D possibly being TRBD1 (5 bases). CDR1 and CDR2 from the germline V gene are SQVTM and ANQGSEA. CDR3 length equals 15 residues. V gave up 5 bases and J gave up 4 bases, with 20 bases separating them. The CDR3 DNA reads TGCAGCGTTACGGGGGGGGGTACCACCGGCTATGGCTACACCTTC. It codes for CSVTGGGTTGYGYTF.

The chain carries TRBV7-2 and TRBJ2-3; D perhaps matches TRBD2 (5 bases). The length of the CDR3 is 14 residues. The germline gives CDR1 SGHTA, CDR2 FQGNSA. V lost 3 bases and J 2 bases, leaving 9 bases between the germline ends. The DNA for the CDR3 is TGTGCCAGCAGCTTCCTAGCCGCCACAGATACGCAGTATTTT. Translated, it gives CASSFLAATDTQYF. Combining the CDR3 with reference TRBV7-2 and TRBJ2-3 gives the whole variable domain GAGVSQSPSNKVTEKGKDVELRCDPISGHTALYWYRQSLGQGLEFLIYFQGNSAPDKSGLPSDRFSAERTGGSVSTLTIQRTQQEDSAVYLCASSFLAATDTQYFGPGTRLTVL.

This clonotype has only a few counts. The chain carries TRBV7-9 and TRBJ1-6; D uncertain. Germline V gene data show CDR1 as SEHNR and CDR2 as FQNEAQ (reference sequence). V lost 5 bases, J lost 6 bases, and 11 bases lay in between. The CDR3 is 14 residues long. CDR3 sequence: CASSKGETNSPLHF. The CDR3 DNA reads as TGTGCCAGCAGCAAAGGAGAAACTAATTCACCCCTCCACTTT.

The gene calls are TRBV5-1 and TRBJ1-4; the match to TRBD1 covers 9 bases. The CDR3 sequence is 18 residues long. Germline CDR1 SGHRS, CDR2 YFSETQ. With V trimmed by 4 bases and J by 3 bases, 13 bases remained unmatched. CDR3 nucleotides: TGCGCCAGCAGCGCGGAGGGACAGGGCTCTTCGCCTAATGAAAAACTGTTTTTT. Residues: CASSAEGQGSSPNEKLFF.

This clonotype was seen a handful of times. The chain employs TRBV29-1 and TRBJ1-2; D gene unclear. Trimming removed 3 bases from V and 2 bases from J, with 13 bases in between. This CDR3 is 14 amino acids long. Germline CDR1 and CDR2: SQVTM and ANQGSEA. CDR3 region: CSVEEWDWNYGYTF. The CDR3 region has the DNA TGCAGCGTTGAGGAGTGGGATTGGAACTATGGCTACACCTTC.

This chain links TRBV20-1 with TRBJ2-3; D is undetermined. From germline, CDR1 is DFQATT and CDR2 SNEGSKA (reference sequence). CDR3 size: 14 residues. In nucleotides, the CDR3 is TGCATTAGAAAGTTTATATGGTGTCTAGATACGCAGTATTTT. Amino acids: CIRKFIWCLDTQYF.

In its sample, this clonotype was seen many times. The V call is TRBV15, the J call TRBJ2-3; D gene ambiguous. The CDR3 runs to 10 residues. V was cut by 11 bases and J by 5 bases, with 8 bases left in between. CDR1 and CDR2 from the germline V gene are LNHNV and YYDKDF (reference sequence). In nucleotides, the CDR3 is TGTGCCCCTGCCTTAGATACGCAGTATTTT. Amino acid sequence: CAPALDTQYF.

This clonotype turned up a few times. The CDR3 region has the DNA TGCAGTGCTAGACCCCTCCCGGACAGGGAATCGGAGACCCAGTACTTC. It translates to CSARPLPDRESETQYF. The chain is built from TRBV20-1 and TRBJ2-5; 8 nucleotides match TRBD1. Trimming at V came to 2 bases and at J to 5 bases, leaving 13 bases not matched to a gene. Germline lookup yields CDR1 DFQATT and CDR2 SNEGSKA (reference sequence). The CDR3 has 16 amino acids.

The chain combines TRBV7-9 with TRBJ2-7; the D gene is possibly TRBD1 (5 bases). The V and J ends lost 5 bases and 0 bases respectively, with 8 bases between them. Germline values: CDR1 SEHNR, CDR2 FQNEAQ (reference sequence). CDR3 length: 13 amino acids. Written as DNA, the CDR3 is TGTGCCAGCAGCCGACAGAGCTCCTACGAGCAGTACGTC. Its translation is CASSRQSSYEQYV.

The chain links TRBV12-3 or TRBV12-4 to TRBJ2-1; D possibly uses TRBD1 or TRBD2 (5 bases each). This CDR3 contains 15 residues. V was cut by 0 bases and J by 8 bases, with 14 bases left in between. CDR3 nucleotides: TGTGCCAGCAGTTTAGCGGCAGGGCGAGGGGATGAGCAGTTCTTC. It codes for CASSLAAGRGDEQFF.

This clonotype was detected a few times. CDR3 loop: CSARTRGANQPQHF. The CDR3 DNA reads TGCAGTGCCAGAACGAGAGGGGCAAATCAGCCCCAGCATTTT. This sequence joins TRBV20-1 and TRBJ1-5, with D perhaps matching TRBD1 (5 bases). There are 14 residues in the CDR3. The V end was cut by 6 bases, the J end by 4 bases, with 16 bases between. The germline V gene has CDR1 DFQATT and CDR2 SNEGSKA (reference sequence).

The DNA of the CDR3 is TGTGCCAGCAGTTCTCGGGGTGGGGACTACGAGCAGTACGTC. Residues: CASSSRGGDYEQYV. The chain combines TRBV28 with TRBJ2-7; D is perhaps TRBD2 (5 bases). Trimming took 4 bases from V and 3 from J, leaving 13 bases between them. The CDR3 has 14 amino acids. The germline V gene has CDR1 MDHEN and CDR2 SYDVKM.

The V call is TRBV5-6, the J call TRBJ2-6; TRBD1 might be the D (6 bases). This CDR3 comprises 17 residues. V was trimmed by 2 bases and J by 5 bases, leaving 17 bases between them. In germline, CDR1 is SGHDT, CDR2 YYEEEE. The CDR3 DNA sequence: TGTGCCAGCAGCTTTCCCCCTAATAGGGACAGGGCCAACGTCCTGACTTTC. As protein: CASSFPPNRDRANVLTF.

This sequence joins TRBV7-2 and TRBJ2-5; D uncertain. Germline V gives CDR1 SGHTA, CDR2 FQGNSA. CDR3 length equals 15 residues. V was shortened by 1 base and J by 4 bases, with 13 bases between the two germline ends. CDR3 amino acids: CASSLVGPSPETQYF. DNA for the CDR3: TGTGCCAGCAGCTTAGTTGGACCGAGCCCAGAGACCCAGTACTTC.

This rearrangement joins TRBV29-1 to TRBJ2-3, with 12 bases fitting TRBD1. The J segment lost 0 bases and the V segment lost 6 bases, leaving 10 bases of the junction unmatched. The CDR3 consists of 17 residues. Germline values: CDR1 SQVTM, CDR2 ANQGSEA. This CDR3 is CSVPGQGATQSTDTQYF. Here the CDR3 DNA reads TGCAGCGTCCCGGGACAGGGGGCTACCCAAAGCACAGATACGCAGTATTTT.

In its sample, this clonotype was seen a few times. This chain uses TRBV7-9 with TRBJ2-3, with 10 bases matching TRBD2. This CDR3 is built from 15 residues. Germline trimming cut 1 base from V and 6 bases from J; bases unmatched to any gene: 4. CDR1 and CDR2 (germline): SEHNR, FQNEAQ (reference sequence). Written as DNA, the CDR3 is TGTGCCAGCAGCTTAGGAGCGGGGGGGCCGGATACGCAGTATTTT. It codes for CASSLGAGGPDTQYF.

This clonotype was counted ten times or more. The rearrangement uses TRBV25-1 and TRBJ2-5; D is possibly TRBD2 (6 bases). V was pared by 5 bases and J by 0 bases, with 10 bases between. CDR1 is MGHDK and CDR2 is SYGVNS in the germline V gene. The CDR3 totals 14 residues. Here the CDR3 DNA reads TGTGCCAGCAGTTTCTGGGAGGACCAAGAGACCCAGTACTTC. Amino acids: CASSFWEDQETQYF. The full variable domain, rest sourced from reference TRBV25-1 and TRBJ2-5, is EADIYQTPRYLVIGTGKKITLECSQTMGHDKMYWYQQDPGMELHLIHYSYGVNSTEKGDLSSESTVSRIRTEHFPLTLESARPSHTSQYLCASSFWEDQETQYFGPGTRLLVL.

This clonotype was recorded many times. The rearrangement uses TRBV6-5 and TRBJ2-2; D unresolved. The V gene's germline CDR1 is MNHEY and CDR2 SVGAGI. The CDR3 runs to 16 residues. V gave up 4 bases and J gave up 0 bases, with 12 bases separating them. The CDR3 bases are TGTGCCAGCAGTTTCCTCACGTTTCCGAACACCGGGGAGCTGTTTTTT. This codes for CASSFLTFPNTGELFF.

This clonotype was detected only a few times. CDR3 loop: CASSTYRETEAFF. The CDR3 coding sequence is TGTGCCAGCAGTACCTACAGGGAAACTGAAGCTTTCTTT. The rearrangement links TRBV27 to TRBJ1-1, with D possibly TRBD1 on 6 matching bases. This CDR3 spans 13 amino acids. Germline CDR1 and CDR2: MNHEY and SMNVEV (reference sequence). V lost 5 bases and J 5 bases, leaving 12 bases between the germline ends.

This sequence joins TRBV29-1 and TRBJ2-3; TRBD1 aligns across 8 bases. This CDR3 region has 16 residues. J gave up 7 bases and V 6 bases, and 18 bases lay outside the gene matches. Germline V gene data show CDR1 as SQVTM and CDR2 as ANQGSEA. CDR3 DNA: TGCAGCGTCCACCGACAGGGGATCCCCTTTATGAATACGCAGTATTTT. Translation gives CSVHRQGIPFMNTQYF.

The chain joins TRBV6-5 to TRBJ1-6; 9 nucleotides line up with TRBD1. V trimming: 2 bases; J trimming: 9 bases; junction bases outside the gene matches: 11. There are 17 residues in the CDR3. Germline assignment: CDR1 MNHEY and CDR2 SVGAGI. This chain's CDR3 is CASSYVFWGQGLSPLHF. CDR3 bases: TGTGCCAGCAGTTACGTCTTTTGGGGACAGGGTCTTTCACCCCTCCACTTT.